The 14 T cell receptor beta chains below come from one sample, sequenced in a study of radiation and T cells in renal cell carcinoma. The time point is: baseline pretreatment blood. The treatment was: 15 Gy SBRT to primary tumor, nephrectomy 4 weeks later. The repertoire was sequenced with immunoSEQ multiplex PCR; TCRdb's copy has only in-frame clones and lacks some. The table has approximately 100,000 clones, approximately 86% seen once. The sample was blood, taken from a patient whose treatment included radiotherapy and nephrectomy. The receptor source for this set is a man in his fifties or sixties with renal cell carcinoma.

This chain links TRBV7-2 with TRBJ2-7; a possible D gene is TRBD2 (7 bases). CDR1 and CDR2 (germline): SGHTA, FQGNSA. This CDR3 is 15 amino acids long. V was clipped by 5 bases and J by 7 bases, with 21 bases between them. The CDR3 nucleotides are TGTGCCAGCAGCCGACTCCGTGGGGGGGCGTGGGAGCAGTACTTC. Its protein is CASSRLRGGAWEQYF.

This chain links TRBV5-6 with TRBJ2-7, with 8 nucleotides matching TRBD1. The germline V gene encodes CDR1 SGHDT and CDR2 YYEEEE. There are 14 residues in the CDR3. V lost 4 bases, J lost 7 bases, and 10 bases stayed unmatched. The CDR3 DNA follows: TGTGCCAGCAGCGTATCAGGGGGCCAGAGGGAGCAGTACTTC. Protein sequence: CASSVSGGQREQYF. Based on the CDR3 plus reference TRBV5-6 and TRBJ2-7, the full variable domain is DAGVTQSPTHLIKTRGQQVTLRCSPKSGHDTVSWYQQALGQGPQFIFQYYEEEERQRGNFPDRFSGHQFPNYSSELNVNALLLGDSALYLCASSVSGGQREQYFGPGTRLTVT.

The chain couples TRBV11-3 to TRBJ2-2; TRBD1 or TRBD2 may be the D gene (6 bases each). With 4 bases removed from V and 2 bases from J, the gap between germline ends came to 14 bases. Germline values: CDR1 SGHNT, CDR2 YENEEA. This CDR3 has 16 amino acids. The CDR3 DNA is TGTGCCAGCAGCTCCCACGGGGGCCATAACACCGGGGAGCTGTTTTTT. This sequence encodes CASSSHGGHNTGELFF.

The CDR3 nucleotides read TGTGCCAGCTCACCTTCCCGGCTTGACACCGGGGAGCTGTTTTTT. Translation: CASSPSRLDTGELFF. V and J are TRBV18 and TRBJ2-2; D not resolved. From germline, CDR1 is KGHSH and CDR2 LQKENI. This CDR3 comprises 15 residues. Trimming cost V 3 bases and J 3 bases, with 11 bases left between them.

The rearrangement links TRBV18 to TRBJ1-4, with 9 bases that match TRBD1. Germline V CDR1 and CDR2: KGHSH, LQKENI. The trim removed 3 bases at V and 8 bases at J, leaving 7 bases unmatched. There are 15 residues in the CDR3. CDR3 DNA: TGTGCCAGCTCACCCCCGGGACAGGGAGGAGAAAAACTGTTTTTT. Its protein is CASSPPGQGGEKLFF.

The chain employs TRBV19 and TRBJ2-1; 14 nucleotides align to TRBD2. Unmatched junction bases numbered 13, after V lost 4 bases and J lost 5 bases. The CDR3 sequence is 19 residues long. CDR1 is LNHDA and CDR2 is SQIVND in the germline V gene (reference sequence). CDR3 residues: CASSSTPGLAGVLNNEQFF. The DNA of the CDR3 is TGTGCCAGTAGTAGCACGCCGGGACTAGCGGGGGTTCTTAACAATGAGCAGTTCTTC. Full variable domain (outside the CDR3, taken from reference TRBV19 and TRBJ2-1): DGGITQSPKYLFRKEGQNVTLSCEQNLNHDAMYWYRQDPGQGLRLIYYSQIVNDFQKGDIAEGYSVSREKKESFPLTVTSAQKNPTAFYLCASSSTPGLAGVLNNEQFFGPGTRLTVL.

The chain links TRBV5-6 to TRBJ1-2; tentative D call: TRBD1 (5 bases). The germline CDR1 and CDR2 sequences are SGHDT and YYEEEE. The CDR3 sequence is 13 residues long. Trimming removed 6 bases at V and 5 bases at J, with 14 bases between. Here the CDR3 reads CASNPSREYGYTF. CDR3 DNA: TGTGCCAGCAACCCGTCCAGGGAATATGGCTACACCTTC.

This clone was recorded only once. This chain links TRBV18 with TRBJ2-1; 8 bases map to TRBD2. CDR3 length equals 16 residues. CDR1 is KGHSH, CDR2 LQKENI, per germline. V shed 4 bases and J 2 bases; nucleotides not matched to a gene: 7. Here the CDR3 reads CASSLSAGAAYNEQFF. The DNA of the CDR3 is TGTGCCAGCTCACTATCAGCGGGGGCGGCCTACAATGAGCAGTTCTTC.

Comment on this clone: The junction does not match germline at one end; this may be a read error. CDR3 in DNA: TGTGTCAGCAGCTTAATGCAAGGAAAAGAGACCCAGTACTTC. Translating gives CVSSLMQGKETQYF. This sequence joins TRBV9 and TRBJ2-5, with D unresolved. This CDR3 region has 14 residues. Germline-derived CDR1 and CDR2 are SGDLS and YYNGEE.

V gene TRBV25-1 combines with J gene TRBJ1-3; no definite D call. The CDR3 totals 15 residues. CDR1 and CDR2 from the germline V gene are MGHDK and SYGVNS. V was cut by 0 bases and J by 1 base, with 7 bases left in between. CDR3: CASSEYGDSGNTIYF. The CDR3 DNA reads TGTGCCAGCAGTGAATATGGGGATTCTGGAAACACCATATATTTT.

The V call is TRBV7-6, the J call TRBJ2-7; no reliable D call. V lost 6 bases and J 6 bases, leaving 6 bases between the germline ends. The CDR3 runs 10 residues. The germline V gene encodes CDR1 SGHVS and CDR2 FNYEAQ. The CDR3 protein is CASRASEQYF. CDR3 sequence (DNA): TGTGCCAGCAGAGCTTCCGAGCAGTACTTC. The full variable domain, rest sourced from reference TRBV7-6 and TRBJ2-7, is GAGVSQSPRYKVTKRGQDVALRCDPISGHVSLYWYRQALGQGPEFLTYFNYEAQQDKSGLPNDRFSAERPEGSISTLTIQRTEQRDSAMYRCASRASEQYFGPGTRLTVT.

The chain joins TRBV30 to TRBJ2-1, with 8 bases identical to TRBD2. V trimming: 4 bases; J trimming: 2 bases; junction bases outside the gene matches: 4. CDR3 length: 14 amino acids. Germline V gene sequence: CDR1 GTSNPN, CDR2 SVGIG (reference sequence). The chain's CDR3 is CAWTLAGTYNEQFF. The DNA for the CDR3 is TGTGCCTGGACCCTAGCGGGTACCTACAATGAGCAGTTCTTC.

The V gene is TRBV4-1, the J gene TRBJ2-2; a possible D gene is TRBD1 (6 bases). This CDR3 contains 15 residues. Germline lookup yields CDR1 MGHRA and CDR2 YSYEKL. V lost 4 bases, J lost 1 base, and 10 bases lay in between. The CDR3 region is CASSLPGQNTGELFF. The CDR3 DNA reads as TGCGCCAGCAGCCTCCCGGGACAGAACACCGGGGAGCTGTTTTTT.

The rearrangement joins TRBV18 to TRBJ2-2; 8 positions agree with TRBD1. V was pared by 5 bases and J by 5 bases, with 7 bases of the junction left unmatched. This CDR3 has 15 amino acids. Per the germline V gene, CDR1 is KGHSH and CDR2 is LQKENI. As DNA, the CDR3 is TGTGCCAGCTCAATACGACAGGGGCTTACCGGGGAGCTGTTTTTT. Residues: CASSIRQGLTGELFF.